The T cell receptor beta chain under discussion was sequenced for a study of cytomegalovirus exposure and HLA in healthy donors. 60 Vbeta and 13 Jbeta primers were used in PCR. Repertoires were generated with immunoSEQ multiplex PCR, while TCRdb's copy carries only in-frame clones and drops some. This sample carries about 160,000 clones, 85% of them seen once, and the ten largest clones take 1%. The trim removed 0 bases at V and 3 bases at J, leaving 8 bases unmatched. This CDR3 has 16 residues. Germline loops: CDR1 SQVTM, CDR2 ANQGSEA. This receptor was obtained from a boy aged 2 to 10 in good health and CMV-seronegative. V usage is TRBV29-1 and J usage is TRBJ2-1, with 7 bases matching TRBD2. The material sequenced was PBMCs. DNA of the CDR3: TGCAGCGTTGAAGATCTATGGAGCGGGAACTACAATGAGCAGTTCTTC. Protein product: CSVEDLWSGNYNEQFF.